This TCR beta chain emerged from a study of T-cell memory formation after mild COVID-19. From germline, CDR1 is SGDLS and CDR2 YYNGEE. V was cut by 0 bases and J by 2 bases, with 11 bases left in between. The CDR3 is 15 residues long. As concerns this clonotype: The antigen is unknown.

Constant-segment primers were used for 5'RACE, and the resulting TCR alpha and TCR beta cDNA libraries carried sample barcodes and UMIs. Each CDR3 protein is one row after TCRdb ran MiXCR on the 5' RACE reads. The sample carries 45,000 to 65,000 distinct CDR3 sequences, approximately 9% recorded once. Study-level points and caveats: Memory cells collected pre-infection included some clones that later responded, suggesting cross-reactive memory joined. CM and EM subsets held most contracting CD4+ clones; EMRA held CD8+ ones.

Sequencing input: PBMCs or a T cell subset sorted from them (not recorded which). The chain joins TRBV9 to TRBJ1-2; D possibly corresponds to TRBD1 (5 bases). The sequence was collected from an adult woman who had mild COVID-19 (a few samples of this study predate the infection). Cell type and time point are not known. DNA for the CDR3: TGTGCCAGCAGCGTAGGTGCAGGGTGGAACTATGGCTACACCTTC. It specifies CASSVGAGWNYGYTF.